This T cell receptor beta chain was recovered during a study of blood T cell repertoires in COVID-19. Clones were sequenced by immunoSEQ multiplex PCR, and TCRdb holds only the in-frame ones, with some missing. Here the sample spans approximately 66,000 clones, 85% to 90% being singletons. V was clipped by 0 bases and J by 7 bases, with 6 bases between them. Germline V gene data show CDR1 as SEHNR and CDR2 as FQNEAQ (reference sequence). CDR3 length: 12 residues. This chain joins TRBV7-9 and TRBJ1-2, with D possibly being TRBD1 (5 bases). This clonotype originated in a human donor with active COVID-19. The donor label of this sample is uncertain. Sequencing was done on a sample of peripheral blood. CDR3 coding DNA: TGTGCCAGCAGCTTAGCAGGGGCTGGCTACACCTTC. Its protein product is CASSLAGAGYTF.